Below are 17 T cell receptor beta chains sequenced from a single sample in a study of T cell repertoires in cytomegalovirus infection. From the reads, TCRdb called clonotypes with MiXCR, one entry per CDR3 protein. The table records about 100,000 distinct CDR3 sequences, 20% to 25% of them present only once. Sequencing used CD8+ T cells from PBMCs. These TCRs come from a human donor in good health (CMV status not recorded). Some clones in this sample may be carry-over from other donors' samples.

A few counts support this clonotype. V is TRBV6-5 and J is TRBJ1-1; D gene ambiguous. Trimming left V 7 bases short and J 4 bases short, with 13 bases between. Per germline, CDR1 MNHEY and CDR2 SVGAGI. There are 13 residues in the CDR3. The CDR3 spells CASTKGAVTEAFF. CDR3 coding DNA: TGTGCCAGCACCAAAGGAGCCGTCACTGAAGCTTTCTTT.

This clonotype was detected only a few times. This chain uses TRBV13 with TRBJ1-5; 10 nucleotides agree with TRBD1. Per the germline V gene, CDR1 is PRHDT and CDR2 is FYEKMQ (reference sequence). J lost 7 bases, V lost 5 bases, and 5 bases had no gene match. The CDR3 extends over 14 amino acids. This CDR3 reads CASSQGQGLQPQHF. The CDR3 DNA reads TGTGCCAGCAGCCAGGGACAGGGGTTACAGCCCCAGCATTTT.

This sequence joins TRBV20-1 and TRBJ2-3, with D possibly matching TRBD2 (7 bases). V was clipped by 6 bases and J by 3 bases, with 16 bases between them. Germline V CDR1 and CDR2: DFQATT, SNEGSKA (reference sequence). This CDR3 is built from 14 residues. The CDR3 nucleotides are TGCAGTGCCACGGGGGGCGGAAGTACAGATACGCAGTATTTT. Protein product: CSATGGGSTDTQYF.

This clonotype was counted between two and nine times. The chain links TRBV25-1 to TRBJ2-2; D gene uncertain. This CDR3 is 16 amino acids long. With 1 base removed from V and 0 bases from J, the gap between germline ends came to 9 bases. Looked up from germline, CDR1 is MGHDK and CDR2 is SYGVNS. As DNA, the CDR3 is TGTGCCAGCAGTGAATTCACCGGGCCGAACACCGGGGAGCTGTTTTTT. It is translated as CASSEFTGPNTGELFF. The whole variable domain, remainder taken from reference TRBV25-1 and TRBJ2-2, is EADIYQTPRYLVIGTGKKITLECSQTMGHDKMYWYQQDPGMELHLIHYSYGVNSTEKGDLSSESTVSRIRTEHFPLTLESARPSHTSQYLCASSEFTGPNTGELFFGEGSRLTVL.

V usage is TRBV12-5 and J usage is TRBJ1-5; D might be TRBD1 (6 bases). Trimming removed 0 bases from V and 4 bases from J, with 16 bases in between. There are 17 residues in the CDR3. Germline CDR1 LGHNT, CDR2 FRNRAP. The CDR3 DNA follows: TGTGCTAGTGGTTTGGTACGGGCAAACAGGGAAAATCAGCCCCAGCATTTT. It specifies CASGLVRANRENQPQHF.

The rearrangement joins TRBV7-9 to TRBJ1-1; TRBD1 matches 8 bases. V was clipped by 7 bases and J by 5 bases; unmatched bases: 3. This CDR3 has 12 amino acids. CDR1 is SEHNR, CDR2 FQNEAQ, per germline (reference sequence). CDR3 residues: CASNRQGTEAFF. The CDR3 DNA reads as TGTGCCAGCAACAGACAGGGGACTGAAGCTTTCTTT.

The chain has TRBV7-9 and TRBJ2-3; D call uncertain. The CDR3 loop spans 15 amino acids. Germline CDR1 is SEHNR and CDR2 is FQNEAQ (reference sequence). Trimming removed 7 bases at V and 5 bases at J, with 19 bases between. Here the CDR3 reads CASTPRPRGEDTQYF. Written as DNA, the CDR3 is TGTGCCAGCACGCCACGACCGCGTGGGGAAGATACGCAGTATTTT.

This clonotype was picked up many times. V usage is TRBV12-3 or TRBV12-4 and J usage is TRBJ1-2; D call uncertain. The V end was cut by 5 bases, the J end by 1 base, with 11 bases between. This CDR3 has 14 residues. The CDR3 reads CASSRTVDNYGYTF. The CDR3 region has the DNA TGTGCCAGCAGTCGGACGGTGGATAACTATGGCTACACCTTC.

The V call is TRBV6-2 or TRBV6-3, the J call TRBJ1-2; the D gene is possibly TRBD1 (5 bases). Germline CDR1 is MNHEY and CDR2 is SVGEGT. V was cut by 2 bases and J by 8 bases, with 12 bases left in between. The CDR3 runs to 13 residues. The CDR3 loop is CASSYGPGTGYTF. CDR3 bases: TGTGCCAGCAGTTACGGGCCAGGGACCGGCTACACCTTC.

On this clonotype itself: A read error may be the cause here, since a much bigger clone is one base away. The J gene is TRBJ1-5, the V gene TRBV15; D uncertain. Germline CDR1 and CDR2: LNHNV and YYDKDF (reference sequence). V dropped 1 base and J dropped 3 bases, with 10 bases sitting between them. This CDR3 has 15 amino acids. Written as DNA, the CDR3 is TGTGCCACCAGCAGAGTGTGGGCAGACAATCAGCCCCAGCATTTT. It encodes CATSRVWADNQPQHF.

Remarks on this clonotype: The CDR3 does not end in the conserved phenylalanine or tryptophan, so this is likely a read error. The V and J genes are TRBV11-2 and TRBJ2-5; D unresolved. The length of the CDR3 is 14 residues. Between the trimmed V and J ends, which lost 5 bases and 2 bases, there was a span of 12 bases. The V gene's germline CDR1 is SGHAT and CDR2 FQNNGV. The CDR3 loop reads CASSPTASQETQYS. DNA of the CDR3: TGTGCCAGCAGCCCGACGGCCAGTCAAGAGACCCAGTACTCC.

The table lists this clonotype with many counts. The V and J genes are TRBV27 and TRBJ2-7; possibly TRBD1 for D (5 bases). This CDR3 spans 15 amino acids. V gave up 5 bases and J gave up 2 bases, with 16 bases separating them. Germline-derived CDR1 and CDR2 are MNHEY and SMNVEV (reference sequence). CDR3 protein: CASSVQGNGAYEQYF. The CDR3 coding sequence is TGTGCCAGCAGTGTCCAGGGTAATGGGGCCTACGAGCAGTACTTC.

CDR3 nucleotide sequence: TGTGCCAGCAGCTTAAACTCCGCGGCAGGTGGCCACGGCTACACCTTC. This sequence encodes CASSLNSAAGGHGYTF. The chain uses TRBV7-9 and TRBJ1-2; no definite D call. CDR3 size: 16 residues. V lost 2 bases, J lost 8 bases, and 21 bases lay in between. CDR1 is SEHNR, CDR2 FQNEAQ, per germline (reference sequence).

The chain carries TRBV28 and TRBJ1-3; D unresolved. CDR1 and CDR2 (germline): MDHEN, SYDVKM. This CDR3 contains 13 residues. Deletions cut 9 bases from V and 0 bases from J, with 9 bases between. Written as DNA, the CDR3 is TGTGCCAGTAACACCTTCTCTGGAAACACCATATATTTT. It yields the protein CASNTFSGNTIYF. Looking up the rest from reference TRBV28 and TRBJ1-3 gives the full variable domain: DVKVTQSSRYLVKRTGEKVFLECVQDMDHENMFWYRQDPGLGLRLIYFSYDVKMKEKGDIPEGYSVSREKKERFSLILESASTNQTSMYLCASNTFSGNTIYFGEGSWLTVV.

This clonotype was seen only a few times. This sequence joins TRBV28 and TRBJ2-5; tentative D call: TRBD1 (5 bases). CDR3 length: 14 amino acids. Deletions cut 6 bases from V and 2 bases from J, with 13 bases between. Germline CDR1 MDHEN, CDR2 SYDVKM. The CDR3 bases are TGTGCCAGCAGCCTTATTGCAGGGCAAGAGACCCAGTACTTC. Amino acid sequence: CASSLIAGQETQYF.

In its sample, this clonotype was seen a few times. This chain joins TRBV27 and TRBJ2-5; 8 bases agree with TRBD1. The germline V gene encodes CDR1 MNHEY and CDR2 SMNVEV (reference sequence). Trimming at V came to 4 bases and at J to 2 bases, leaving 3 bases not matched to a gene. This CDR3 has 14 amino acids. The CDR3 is CASSSTGVQETQYF. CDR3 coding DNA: TGTGCCAGCAGTTCGACAGGGGTACAAGAGACCCAGTACTTC.

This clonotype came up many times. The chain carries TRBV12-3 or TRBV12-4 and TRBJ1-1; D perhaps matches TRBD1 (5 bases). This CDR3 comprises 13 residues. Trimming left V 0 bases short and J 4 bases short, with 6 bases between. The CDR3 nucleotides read TGTGCCAGCAGTTTAGCGCAGGGCACTGAAGCTTTCTTT. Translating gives CASSLAQGTEAFF.